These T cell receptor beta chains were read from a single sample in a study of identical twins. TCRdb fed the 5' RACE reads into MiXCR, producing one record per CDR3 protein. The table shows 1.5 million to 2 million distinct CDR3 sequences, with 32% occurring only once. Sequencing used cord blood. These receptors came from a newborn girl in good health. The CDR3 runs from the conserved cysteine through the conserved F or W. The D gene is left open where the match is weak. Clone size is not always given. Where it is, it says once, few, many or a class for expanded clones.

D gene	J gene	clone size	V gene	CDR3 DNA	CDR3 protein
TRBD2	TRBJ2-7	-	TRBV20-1	TGCAGTGCTAGGAAACTAGCGGGCACCTACGAGCAGTACTTC	CSARKLAGTYEQYF
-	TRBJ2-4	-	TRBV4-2	TGTGCCAGCAGCCAAGAGCGGGAAGTAAAAGCCAAAAACATTCAGTACTTC	CASSQEREVKAKNIQYF
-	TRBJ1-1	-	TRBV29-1	TGCAGCGTTAGGAGGGGGTCGGGGACTGAAGCTTTCTTT	CSVRRGSGTEAFF
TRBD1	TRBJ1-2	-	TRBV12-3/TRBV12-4	TGTGCCAGCAGTTCTTCCGGGACAGGGGTCTATGGCTACACCTTC	CASSSSGTGVYGYTF
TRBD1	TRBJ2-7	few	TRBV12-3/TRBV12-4	TGTGCCAGCACCCTAAGGGCAGGGGGCGCCTACGAGCAGTACTTC	CASTLRAGGAYEQYF
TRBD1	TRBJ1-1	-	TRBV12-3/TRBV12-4	TGTGCCAGCAGTTTGACAGGGAGTAGGGATGAAGCTTTCTTT	CASSLTGSRDEAFF
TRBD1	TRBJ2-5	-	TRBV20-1	TGCAGTGCGCGACAGGGACAGGGGGGGTACTTC	CSARQGQGGYF
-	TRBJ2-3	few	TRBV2	TGTGCCAGCAAGAGAAGACTCACAGATACGCAGTATTTT	CASKRRLTDTQYF
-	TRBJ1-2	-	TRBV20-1	TGCAGTGCTAGCCGGGTCCTAAACTATGGCTACACCTTC	CSASRVLNYGYTF
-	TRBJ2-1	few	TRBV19	TGTGCCAGTAGCCCCAAGCCGGGACTTAGATGGGCTGAGCAGTTCTTC	CASSPKPGLRWAEQFF
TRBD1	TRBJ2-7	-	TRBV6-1	TGTGCCAGCAGTGTTACCCCAGGGGGCTACGAGCAGTACTTC	CASSVTPGGYEQYF
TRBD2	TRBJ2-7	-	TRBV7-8	TGTGCCAGCAGCTTAGGGCGGACTGCTAGCGGGAGCTCCTACGAGCAGTACTTC	CASSLGRTASGSSYEQYF
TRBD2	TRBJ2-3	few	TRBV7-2	TGTGCCAGCAGCCTAGCGGGGGTCTCTGCAGATACGCAGTATTTT	CASSLAGVSADTQYF
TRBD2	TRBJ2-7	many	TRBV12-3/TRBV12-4	TGTGCCAGCAGTTCACTAGCGGTTTCCTACGAGCAGTACTTC	CASSSLAVSYEQYF
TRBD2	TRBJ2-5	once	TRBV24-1	TGTGCCACCAGTGACACTCGGAGTAGCGGGAGGGCCTTCCAAGAGACCCAGTACTTC	CATSDTRSSGRAFQETQYF
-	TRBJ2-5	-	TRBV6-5	TGTGCCAGCAGTTACGGGGGCTCCCAAGAGACCCTGTACTTC	CASSYGGSQETLYF
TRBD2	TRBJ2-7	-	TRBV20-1	TGCAGTGCTCCACAGACTAGCGGGAGCAATGAGCAGTACTTC	CSAPQTSGSNEQYF
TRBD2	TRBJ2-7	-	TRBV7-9	TGTGCCAGCAGCAGACTAGCCCTAAGCTCCTACGAGCAGTACTTC	CASSRLALSSYEQYF
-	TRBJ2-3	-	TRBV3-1	TGTGCCAGCAGCCAAGACCCCTTTCCGGGATTCACAGATACGCAGTATTTT	CASSQDPFPGFTDTQYF
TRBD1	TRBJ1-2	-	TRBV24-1	TGTGCCACCAGTGATTTGACAGGGGGCGCAAGGGGCTACACCTTC	CATSDLTGGARGYTF
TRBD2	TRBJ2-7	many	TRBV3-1	TGTGCCAGCAGCCAAGATAGGCTAGCGGGCTCCTACGAGCAGTACTTC	CASSQDRLAGSYEQYF
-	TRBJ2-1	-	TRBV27	TGTGCCAGCAGCCGATACCGGGCCGGACAGCAGTTCTTC	CASSRYRAGQQFF
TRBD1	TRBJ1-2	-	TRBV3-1	TGTGCCAGCAGCCACACAGGGGGGGGCTACACCTTC	CASSHTGGGYTF
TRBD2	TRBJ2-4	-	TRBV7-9	TGTGCCAGCAGCTTAAAAGTGACGACTAGCGGGGGTGACATTCAGTACTTC	CASSLKVTTSGGDIQYF
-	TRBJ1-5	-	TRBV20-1	TGCAGTGCGTCACAGGCGTTTAACAATCAGCCCCAGCATTTT	CSASQAFNNQPQHF
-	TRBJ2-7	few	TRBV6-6	TGTGCCAGCAGTTACTCGACCCATGGCGAGCAGTACTTC	CASSYSTHGEQYF
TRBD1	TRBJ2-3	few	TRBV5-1	TGCGCCAGCAGCGCGGACAGGGTAGCAGATACGCAGTATTTT	CASSADRVADTQYF
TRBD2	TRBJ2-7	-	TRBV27	TGTGCCAGCAGTACTAGCGGGACCCCCTACGAGCAGTACTTC	CASSTSGTPYEQYF
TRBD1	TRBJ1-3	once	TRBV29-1	TGCAGCGTTGAAGATTTCGGACAGGGCGGTGGAAACACCATATATTTT	CSVEDFGQGGGNTIYF
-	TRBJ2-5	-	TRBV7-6	-	CASSFFVPAVQETQYF